The sequence of this TCR beta chain was determined in a study of human T cells and chemical hapten exposure. As originally analysed: Sample TCR counts, which ranged from 23,224 to 690,600, had a median of 95,638. TCRdb itself ran the RACE reads through MiXCR, one entry per CDR3 protein. The V and J calls and clone size come from TCRdb's table, not from the authors' own analysis. The profile shows 150,000 to 200,000 distinct CDR3 sequences, about 22% of them singletons. V was clipped by 5 bases and J by 5 bases, with 14 bases between them. The germline gives CDR1 DFQATT, CDR2 SNEGSKA (reference sequence). This CDR3 has 13 residues. The sample's time point: patch test 3, about 24 weeks after DPC sensitization. The treatment denotes: therapeutic diphenylcyclopropenone sensitization with weekly scalp DPC.

The sequence came from a woman aged 40 to 49 with alopecia areata. Some clones in this sample may be carry-over from other donors' samples. The V gene is TRBV20-1, the J gene TRBJ2-3; the D gene is possibly TRBD1 (6 bases). Sequences were derived from whole blood, sampled in connection with sensitization to the hapten diphenylcyclopropenone (DPC). The CDR3 DNA follows: TGCAGTGCTGCGCCTCCAGGGGTAGATACGCAGTATTTT. Its translation is CSAAPPGVDTQYF.